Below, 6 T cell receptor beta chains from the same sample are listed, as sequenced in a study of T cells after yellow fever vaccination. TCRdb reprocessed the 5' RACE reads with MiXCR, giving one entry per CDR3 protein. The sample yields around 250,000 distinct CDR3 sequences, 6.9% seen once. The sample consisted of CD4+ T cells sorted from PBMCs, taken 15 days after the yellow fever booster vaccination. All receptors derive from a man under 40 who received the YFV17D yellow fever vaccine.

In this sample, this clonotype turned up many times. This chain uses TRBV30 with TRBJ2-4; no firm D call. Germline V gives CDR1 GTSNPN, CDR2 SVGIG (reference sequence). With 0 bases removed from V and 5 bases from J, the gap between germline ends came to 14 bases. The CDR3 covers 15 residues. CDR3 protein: CAWSVTSGGQNIQYF. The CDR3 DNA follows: TGTGCCTGGAGTGTAACTTCTGGCGGCCAAAACATTCAGTACTTC.

CDR3 in amino acids: CASSQTPGQTYNEQFF. The CDR3 DNA reads as TGCGCCAGCAGCCAGACTCCGGGACAAACCTACAATGAGCAGTTCTTC. J is TRBJ2-1 and V is TRBV5-1; maybe TRBD1 (6 bases). The V end was cut by 4 bases, the J end by 2 bases, with 16 bases between. The CDR3 runs to 16 residues. Germline CDR1 SGHRS, CDR2 YFSETQ. Full variable domain (rest looked up from reference TRBV5-1 and TRBJ2-1): KAGVTQTPRYLIKTRGQQVTLSCSPISGHRSVSWYQQTPGQGLQFLFEYFSETQRNKGNFPGRFSGRQFSNSRSEMNVSTLELGDSALYLCASSQTPGQTYNEQFFGPGTRLTVL.

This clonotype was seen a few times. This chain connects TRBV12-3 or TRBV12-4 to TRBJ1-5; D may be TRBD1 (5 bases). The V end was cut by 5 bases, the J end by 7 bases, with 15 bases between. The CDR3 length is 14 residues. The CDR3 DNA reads TGTGCCAGCAGTCGACCAGGGTTGGAGCAGCCCCAGCATTTT. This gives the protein CASSRPGLEQPQHF.

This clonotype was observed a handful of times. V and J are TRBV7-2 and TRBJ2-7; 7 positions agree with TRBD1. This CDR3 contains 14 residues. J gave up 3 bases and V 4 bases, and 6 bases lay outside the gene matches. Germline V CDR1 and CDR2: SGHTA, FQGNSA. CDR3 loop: CASSSGQVGYEQYF. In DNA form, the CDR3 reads TGTGCCAGCAGCTCCGGACAGGTAGGCTACGAGCAGTACTTC.

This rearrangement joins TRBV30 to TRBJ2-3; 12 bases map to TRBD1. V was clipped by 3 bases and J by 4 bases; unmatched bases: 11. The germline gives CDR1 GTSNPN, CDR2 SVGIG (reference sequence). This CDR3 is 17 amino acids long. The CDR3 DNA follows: TGTGCCTGGAGCTCGGAAGGTGGGGACAGGGGGCCAGATACGCAGTATTTT. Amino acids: CAWSSEGGDRGPDTQYF.

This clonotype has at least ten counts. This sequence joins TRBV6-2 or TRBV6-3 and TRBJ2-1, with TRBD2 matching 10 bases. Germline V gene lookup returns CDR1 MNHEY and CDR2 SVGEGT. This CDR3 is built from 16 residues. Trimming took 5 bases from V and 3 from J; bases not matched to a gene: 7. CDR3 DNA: TGTGCCAGCAGTGCCTTGGGACTAGCGCACTACAATGAGCAGTTCTTC. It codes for CASSALGLAHYNEQFF.